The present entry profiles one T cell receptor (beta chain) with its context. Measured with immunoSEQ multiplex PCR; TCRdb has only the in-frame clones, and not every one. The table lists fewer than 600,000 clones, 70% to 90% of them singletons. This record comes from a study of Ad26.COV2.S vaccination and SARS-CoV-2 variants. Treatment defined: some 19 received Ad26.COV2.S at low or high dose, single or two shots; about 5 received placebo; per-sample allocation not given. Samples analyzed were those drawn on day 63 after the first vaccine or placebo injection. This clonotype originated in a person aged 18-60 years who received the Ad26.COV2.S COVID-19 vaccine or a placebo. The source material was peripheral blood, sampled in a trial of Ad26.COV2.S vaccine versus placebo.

CDR3 sequence (DNA): TGTGCCAGCAGTCTCGGGTGGGGGGGCAATCAGCCCCAGCATTTT. It is translated as CASSLGWGGNQPQHF. The J gene is TRBJ1-5, the V gene TRBV27; weak D call: TRBD1 (5 bases). Deletions cut 5 bases from V and 2 bases from J, with 13 bases between. The CDR3 runs to 15 residues. The germline V gene has CDR1 MNHEY and CDR2 SMNVEV (reference sequence).